These T cell receptor beta chains were read from a single sample in a study of T cells in Graves' hyperthyroidism and ophthalmopathy. One entry per CDR3 protein results from TCRdb running MiXCR on the multiplex PCR reads. The data show some 370,000 distinct CDR3 sequences, about an eighth seen once. Specimen: blood. These TCRs come from a man aged 45-60 years with Graves' ophthalmopathy. Both conserved end residues are part of each CDR3. Fields, in order: clone size, J gene, D gene, V gene, CDR3 DNA, CDR3 protein. D genes are given only for firm matches. Clone size appears in some rows only: once, few, many, or a class for an expanded clone.

abundance: NA; j_gene: TRBJ2-7; d_gene: NA; v_gene: TRBV3-1; CDR3nt: TGTGCCAGCAGCCATCCCCACGAGCAGTACTTC; CDR3aa: CASSHPHEQYF
abundance: many; j_gene: TRBJ2-7; d_gene: NA; v_gene: TRBV20-1; CDR3nt: TGCAGTGCTAGTGCAGGGGTGACCTACGAGCAGTACTTC; CDR3aa: CSASAGVTYEQYF
abundance: NA; j_gene: TRBJ2-2; d_gene: TRBD2; v_gene: TRBV19; CDR3nt: TGTGCCAGTAGTTTGGCGGGAGGAGGCAGGGAGCTGTTTTTT; CDR3aa: CASSLAGGGRELFF
abundance: few; j_gene: TRBJ1-5; d_gene: TRBD1; v_gene: TRBV27; CDR3nt: TGTGCCAGCAACGGACAGGGAGGAAATCAGCCCCAGCATTTT; CDR3aa: CASNGQGGNQPQHF
abundance: many; j_gene: TRBJ1-2; d_gene: NA; v_gene: TRBV12-3/TRBV12-4; CDR3nt: TGTGCCAGCAGTCCCGGGGAAGGTGGCTACACCTTC; CDR3aa: CASSPGEGGYTF
abundance: many; j_gene: TRBJ1-1; d_gene: NA; v_gene: TRBV28; CDR3nt: TGTGCCAGCCCCAAGGCTGGGGGTCCGAACACTGAAGCTTTCTTT; CDR3aa: CASPKAGGPNTEAFF
abundance: many; j_gene: TRBJ2-1; d_gene: NA; v_gene: TRBV28; CDR3nt: TGTGCCAGCACCCGGGCGATCGGGACACCGACTAGCTCCACTGAGCAGTTCTTC; CDR3aa: CASTRAIGTPTSSTEQFF
abundance: many; j_gene: TRBJ2-3; d_gene: TRBD2; v_gene: TRBV19; CDR3nt: TGTGCCAGCCTGGGCCGGGAGGGCGCAGATACGCAGTATTTT; CDR3aa: CASLGREGADTQYF
abundance: many; j_gene: TRBJ2-3; d_gene: TRBD2; v_gene: TRBV2; CDR3nt: TGTGCCAGCAGTGAAGCACTAGCGGAGGTGACTAGCACAGATACGCAGTATTTT; CDR3aa: CASSEALAEVTSTDTQYF
abundance: few; j_gene: TRBJ2-1; d_gene: TRBD2; v_gene: TRBV12-3/TRBV12-4; CDR3nt: TGTGCCAGCAGGCGGACTAGCGGGACGGTCTACAATGAGCAGTTCTTC; CDR3aa: CASRRTSGTVYNEQFF
abundance: many; j_gene: TRBJ2-5; d_gene: TRBD2; v_gene: TRBV29-1; CDR3nt: TGCAGCGTTGAAGTTAGGGCTAGCGGGCCCTACCAAGAGACCCAGTACTTC; CDR3aa: CSVEVRASGPYQETQYF
abundance: few; j_gene: TRBJ2-3; d_gene: TRBD2; v_gene: TRBV5-4; CDR3nt: TGTGCCAGCAGCCCCAAGACTAGCGGAACAGATACGCAGTATTTT; CDR3aa: CASSPKTSGTDTQYF
abundance: few; j_gene: TRBJ2-1; d_gene: NA; v_gene: TRBV19; CDR3nt: TGTGCCAGTAGTGCCCCGAATTACAATGAGCAGTTCTTC; CDR3aa: CASSAPNYNEQFF
abundance: few; j_gene: TRBJ1-2; d_gene: NA; v_gene: TRBV5-1; CDR3nt: TGCGCCAGCAGCGGGACGGGGACCTATGGCTACACCTTC; CDR3aa: CASSGTGTYGYTF
abundance: many; j_gene: TRBJ2-1; d_gene: TRBD2; v_gene: TRBV4-1; CDR3nt: TGCGCCAGCAGCCTAGGACTAGCGGAAAGCGATGAGCAGTTCTTC; CDR3aa: CASSLGLAESDEQFF
abundance: many; j_gene: TRBJ2-7; d_gene: NA; v_gene: TRBV29-1; CDR3nt: TGCAGCGTTCGGGGCCGATCCTACGAGCAGTACTTC; CDR3aa: CSVRGRSYEQYF
abundance: many; j_gene: TRBJ2-7; d_gene: TRBD1; v_gene: TRBV7-9; CDR3nt: TGTGCCAGCAGCTCCCCACCCGGACAGGGTCACTACGAGCAGTACTTC; CDR3aa: CASSSPPGQGHYEQYF
abundance: many; j_gene: TRBJ1-2; d_gene: NA; v_gene: TRBV3-1; CDR3nt: TGTGCCAGCAGCCGGACAGATTCTAACTATGGCTACACCTTC; CDR3aa: CASSRTDSNYGYTF
abundance: many; j_gene: TRBJ1-1; d_gene: NA; v_gene: TRBV3-1; CDR3nt: TGTGCCAGCAGCCTTTCAGGTTACACTGAAGCTTTCTTT; CDR3aa: CASSLSGYTEAFF
abundance: many; j_gene: TRBJ2-1; d_gene: NA; v_gene: TRBV6-1; CDR3nt: TGTGCCAGCAGTGTGAGACAGGTTTCCTACAATGAGCAGTTCTTC; CDR3aa: CASSVRQVSYNEQFF
abundance: few; j_gene: TRBJ2-7; d_gene: NA; v_gene: TRBV19; CDR3nt: TGTGCCAGTAGTTACGCGGTGAGCTCCTACGAGCAGTACTTC; CDR3aa: CASSYAVSSYEQYF
abundance: many; j_gene: TRBJ2-1; d_gene: TRBD2; v_gene: TRBV5-8; CDR3nt: TGTGCCAGCAGCTCGGGACTAGCGGGCACACGGGATGAGCAGTTCTTC; CDR3aa: CASSSGLAGTRDEQFF
abundance: many; j_gene: TRBJ1-2; d_gene: NA; v_gene: TRBV5-1; CDR3nt: TGCGCCAGCAGCCTTGGTTGGGGGCTCAACTATGGCTACACCTTC; CDR3aa: CASSLGWGLNYGYTF
abundance: many; j_gene: TRBJ2-2; d_gene: TRBD2; v_gene: TRBV2; CDR3nt: TGTGCCAGCAGTCCTACTAGCGGTTACACCGGGGAGCTGTTTTTT; CDR3aa: CASSPTSGYTGELFF
abundance: NA; j_gene: TRBJ2-2; d_gene: TRBD2; v_gene: TRBV6-5; CDR3nt: TGTGCCAGCAGTTACTCGGCTAGCGGGAGTAACACCGGGGAGCTGTTTTTT; CDR3aa: CASSYSASGSNTGELFF
abundance: many; j_gene: TRBJ2-7; d_gene: NA; v_gene: TRBV7-9; CDR3nt: TGTGCCAGCAGCCAACATAACTACGAGCAGTACTTC; CDR3aa: CASSQHNYEQYF
abundance: NA; j_gene: TRBJ1-2; d_gene: NA; v_gene: TRBV15; CDR3nt: TGTGCCACCAGCCTCGGCCCGGGACGGTCAAACTATGGCTACACCTTC; CDR3aa: CATSLGPGRSNYGYTF
abundance: few; j_gene: TRBJ2-3; d_gene: TRBD2; v_gene: TRBV10-3; CDR3nt: TGTGCCATCAGTGAGAGGTTAGCGGGAGGGCCATCTAGCACAGATACGCAGTATTTT; CDR3aa: CAISERLAGGPSSTDTQYF
abundance: NA; j_gene: TRBJ2-7; d_gene: NA; v_gene: TRBV20-1; CDR3nt: TGCAGTGCTAGTAGTGGACTGACCTTCTACGAGCAGTACTTC; CDR3aa: CSASSGLTFYEQYF
abundance: many; j_gene: TRBJ2-2; d_gene: NA; v_gene: TRBV30; CDR3nt: TGTGCCTGGAGTTTCTATTGGGACACCACCGGGGAGCTGTTTTTT; CDR3aa: CAWSFYWDTTGELFF
abundance: many; j_gene: TRBJ2-7; d_gene: TRBD2; v_gene: TRBV12-3/TRBV12-4; CDR3nt: TGTGCCAGCAGAAAAGCGGGGGAAACCTACGAGCAGTACTTC; CDR3aa: CASRKAGETYEQYF
abundance: NA; j_gene: TRBJ2-3; d_gene: NA; v_gene: TRBV6-1; CDR3nt: TGTGCCAGCAGTGATAGGGTATTGAGCACAGATACGCAGTATTTT; CDR3aa: CASSDRVLSTDTQYF
abundance: NA; j_gene: TRBJ2-7; d_gene: NA; v_gene: TRBV9; CDR3nt: TGTGCCAGCAGCGCCGGCGGAGTTCAAGTCCACGAGCAGTACTTC; CDR3aa: CASSAGGVQVHEQYF
abundance: many; j_gene: TRBJ1-1; d_gene: NA; v_gene: TRBV6-1; CDR3nt: TGTGCCAGCAGTGAGACGATAAGTCGCATGAACACTGAAGCTTTCTTT; CDR3aa: CASSETISRMNTEAFF
abundance: many; j_gene: TRBJ2-5; d_gene: TRBD2; v_gene: TRBV10-3; CDR3nt: TGTGCCATCAGTAGCGGGAGTCGAGAGACCCAGTACTTC; CDR3aa: CAISSGSRETQYF
abundance: NA; j_gene: TRBJ2-2; d_gene: NA; v_gene: TRBV24-1; CDR3nt: TGTGCCACCAGTGATGCCGGGTACACCGGGGAGCTGTTTTTT; CDR3aa: CATSDAGYTGELFF
abundance: NA; j_gene: TRBJ1-4; d_gene: NA; v_gene: TRBV2; CDR3nt: TGTGCCAGCAGTCAGACCCTTAATGAAAAACTGTTTTTT; CDR3aa: CASSQTLNEKLFF
abundance: few; j_gene: TRBJ2-1; d_gene: NA; v_gene: TRBV30; CDR3nt: TGTGCCTGGCATAGGTACAATGAGCAGTTCTTC; CDR3aa: CAWHRYNEQFF
abundance: many; j_gene: TRBJ2-7; d_gene: NA; v_gene: TRBV5-6; CDR3nt: TGTGCCAGCAGCTTGTCATCAGTTACCGAGCAGTACTTC; CDR3aa: CASSLSSVTEQYF
abundance: NA; j_gene: TRBJ2-5; d_gene: TRBD2; v_gene: TRBV7-8; CDR3nt: TGTGCCAGCATGGGCGGGAGAGTGATCGAGACCCAGTACTTC; CDR3aa: CASMGGRVIETQYF
abundance: few; j_gene: TRBJ2-7; d_gene: NA; v_gene: TRBV18; CDR3nt: TGTGCCAGCTCACCATCTAGGGATGGGTACGAGCAGTACTTC; CDR3aa: CASSPSRDGYEQYF
abundance: NA; j_gene: TRBJ2-7; d_gene: NA; v_gene: TRBV5-1; CDR3nt: TGCGCCAGCAGCTTGACAGGCCCCACACCCTACGAGCAGTACTTC; CDR3aa: CASSLTGPTPYEQYF
abundance: many; j_gene: TRBJ2-7; d_gene: TRBD1; v_gene: TRBV3-1; CDR3nt: TGTGCCAGCAGAGCGGGACAGGGCGAGCAGTACTTC; CDR3aa: CASRAGQGEQYF
abundance: many; j_gene: TRBJ2-1; d_gene: NA; v_gene: TRBV20-1; CDR3nt: TGCAGTGCTAGCGACCCAGCTGAGCAGTTCTTC; CDR3aa: CSASDPAEQFF
abundance: few; j_gene: TRBJ2-5; d_gene: NA; v_gene: TRBV20-1; CDR3nt: TGCAGTGCCCGACAGGCTCGTAAGGAGACCCAGTACTTC; CDR3aa: CSARQARKETQYF
abundance: NA; j_gene: TRBJ2-3; d_gene: TRBD2; v_gene: TRBV6-1; CDR3nt: TGTGCCAGCAGTAAAATAGCGGGAGATCCAGATACGCAGTATTTT; CDR3aa: CASSKIAGDPDTQYF